This paragraph covers one TCR beta chain sequence. CDR1 is DFQATT, CDR2 SNEGSKA, per germline (reference sequence). V dropped 5 bases and J dropped 0; count of bases not matched to a gene: 10. The CDR3 covers 18 residues. These data belong to a study of T cells in Graves' hyperthyroidism and ophthalmopathy. The TCR beta CDR3 regions underwent amplification using RNA transcripts as the source. The HTBI primer set drove a first-round RT-PCR of the TCR CDR3. TCRdb re-derived calls from the multiplex PCR reads in MiXCR, one entry per CDR3 protein. The sample holds some 560,000 distinct CDR3 sequences; around 14% are singletons and the top ten take under 7.5%.

Sequences were obtained from blood. This chain connects TRBV20-1 to TRBJ2-3; 14 bases match TRBD2. The source is a woman in her thirties with Graves' hyperthyroidism. CDR3 DNA sequence: TGCAGTGCTGAGGTGGGACTAGCGGGAGCAACTAGCACAGATACGCAGTATTTT. Translating it yields CSAEVGLAGATSTDTQYF.